This T cell receptor (beta chain) was captured by sequencing in a study of shared T cell receptors in the human thymus. The table came from immunoSEQ multiplex PCR; TCRdb's copy has only in-frame clones and leaves some out. The sample lists hundreds of thousands of clones, approximately 89% occurring once. The same data also went into a second study, on human thymus T cells. That report adds: Each of the donors was a healthy Finnish infant who was undergoing open corrective cardiac surgery for congenital heart defects. Thymus pieces cut out during corrective heart surgery were the tissue that was used. Repertoires from thymus and blood appeared to show biased V and J gene usage. Related research examined unrelated individuals and reported that their thymic repertoires overlapped highly.

The source is a boy under three years old with a congenital heart defect. Sequenced sample: thymocytes.

CDR3 sequence (DNA): TGTGCCACGGAACGGACAGGAGGGGGAGAGACCCAGTACTTC. Its translation is CATERTGGGETQYF. The chain recombines TRBV15 with TRBJ2-5, with a weak D call TRBD1 (7 bases). Germline CDR1 and CDR2: LNHNV and YYDKDF (reference sequence). V gave up 9 bases and J gave up 4 bases, with 18 bases separating them. This CDR3 contains 14 residues. Full variable domain (remainder filled in from reference TRBV15 and TRBJ2-5): DAMVIQNPRYQVTQFGKPVTLSCSQTLNHNVMYWYQQKSSQAPKLLFHYYDKDFNNEADTPDNFQSRRPNTSFCFLDIRSPGLGDTAMYLCATERTGGGETQYFGPGTRLLVL.